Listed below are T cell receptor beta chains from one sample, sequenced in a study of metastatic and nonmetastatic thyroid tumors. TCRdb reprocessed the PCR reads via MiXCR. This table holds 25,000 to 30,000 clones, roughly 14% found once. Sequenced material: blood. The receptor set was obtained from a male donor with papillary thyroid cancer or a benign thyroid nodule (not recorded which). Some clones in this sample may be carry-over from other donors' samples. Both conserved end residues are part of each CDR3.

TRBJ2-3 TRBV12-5 CASGPTMTYTDTQYF
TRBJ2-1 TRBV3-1 CASSQEGRLINNEQFF
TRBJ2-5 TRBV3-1 CASSQDFASGGASRKTQYF
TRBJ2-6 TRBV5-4 CASSSRDRGFSGANVLTF
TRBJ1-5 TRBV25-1 CASSLGGSDQPQHF
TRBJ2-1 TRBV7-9 CASSLIRTSGYNEQFF
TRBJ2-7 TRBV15 CATSPGPPFGEQYF
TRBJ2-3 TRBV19 CASSGTKHTDTQYF
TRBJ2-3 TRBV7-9 CASSQMGTNTDTQYF
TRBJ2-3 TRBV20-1 CSASGRISGGITDTQYF
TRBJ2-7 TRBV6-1 CARGLLADNYEQYF
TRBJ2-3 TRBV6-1 CASRRGFGEADTQYF
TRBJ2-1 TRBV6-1 CASSFPGGNEQFF
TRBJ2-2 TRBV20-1 CSASSGGANTGELFF
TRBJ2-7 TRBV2 CASSGTGGAYEQYF
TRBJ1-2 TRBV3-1 CASSNAAGGPVGGYTF
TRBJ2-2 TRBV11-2 CASSSETGANTGELFF
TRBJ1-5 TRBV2 CASSAGQGDTGAEGQPQHF
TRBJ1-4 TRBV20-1 CSARGSGALGQGTRKLFF
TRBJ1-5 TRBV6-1 CASSEGGNQPQHF
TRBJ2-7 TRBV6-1 CASGLRTGFAEQYF
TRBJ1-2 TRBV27 CASSPGTGTGYTF
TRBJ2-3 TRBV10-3 CATNQRGGTDTQYF
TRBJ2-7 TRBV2 CASSRDGYEQYF
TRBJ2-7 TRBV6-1 CASSDRLAGRFYEQYF
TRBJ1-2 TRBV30 CAWSVGRLSYGYTF
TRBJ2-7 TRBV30 CAWSPPGGHEQYF
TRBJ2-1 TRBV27 CARSHIQASGNGEQFF
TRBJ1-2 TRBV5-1 CASSSSGQGYGYTF
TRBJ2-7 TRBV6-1 CASIYPGRNYEQYF
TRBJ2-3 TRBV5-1 CASSLRGGTDTQYF
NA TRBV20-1 CGASRSSGPKETQYF
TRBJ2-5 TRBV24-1 CATSDSASVDFCGRGETQYF